This TCR beta chain was sequenced during a study of shared clonotypes between healthy human individuals. Notes on the study in general: Since donors were few, the genetic and exposure-history diversity represented was limited. The researchers took only blood, and tissue repertoires probably look different.

This clone was detected only once. Its antigen remains unknown. For genomic DNA, unsorted samples relied on tens of millions of PBMCs. DNA from unsorted PBMC was sequenced on ten immunoSEQ deep assay plates. Produced via immunoSEQ multiplex PCR; TCRdb's table is partial and in-frame only. Of about 490,000 clones detected, 60% to 80% appear once; the ten largest clones hold 12%. Germline V gene sequence: CDR1 MNHEY, CDR2 SMNVEV (reference sequence). The CDR3 spans 15 residues. The V and J ends lost 2 bases and 7 bases respectively, with 14 bases between them. The source material was PBMCs. This chain joins TRBV27 and TRBJ1-4; a possible D gene is TRBD1 (5 bases). This TCR derives from a woman aged 40 to 49 in good health. Some clones in this sample may be carry-over from other donors' samples. The CDR3 coding sequence is TGTGCCAGCAGTTTAGGTGCAGGGATGGGTGAAAAACTGTTTTTT. It specifies CASSLGAGMGEKLFF.